This record covers a single TCR beta chain. Its antigen is unknown. This specimen comes from a study of T cell repertoires in cytomegalovirus infection. Looking at the study overall: Signatures in public TCR beta sequences pointed to both CMV infection and matching HLA type. Overall study results and limits: Within the response measured ex vivo, HLA-C-restricted CMV-specific TCR beta clonotypes were dominant.

TCRdb used MiXCR to reprocess the reads, holding one entry per CDR3 protein. The table includes some 180,000 distinct CDR3 sequences, 15% to 20% detected once. Sequencing used CD8+ T cells from PBMCs. This receptor was identified in a human donor in good health (CMV status not recorded). Some clones in this sample may be carry-over from other donors' samples.

The chain's CDR3 is CASRLDLPATYEQYF. CDR3 bases: TGTGCCAGCAGGCTTGACCTTCCAGCGACCTACGAGCAGTACTTC. The chain carries TRBV5-5 and TRBJ2-7, with unresolved D. The germline V gene encodes CDR1 SGHKS and CDR2 YYEKEE (reference sequence). Deletions cut 5 bases from V and 2 bases from J, with 17 bases between. The CDR3 covers 15 residues.